This is a list of T cell receptor beta chains from one sample in a study of cytomegalovirus exposure and HLA in healthy donors. Assay used: immunoSEQ multiplex PCR; TCRdb lists only in-frame clones, some missing. The sample includes around 49,000 clones, 90% to 95% seen only once; the top ten take about 7.8%. The source material was PBMCs. All receptors come from a woman in her late teens or twenties in good health and CMV-seropositive. The CDR3 runs from the conserved cysteine through the conserved F or W. The D gene is left open where the match is weak. The listing skips clone size in some rows; elsewhere it reads once, few, many or a size class.

clone size	V gene	J gene	D gene	CDR3 DNA	CDR3 protein
.	TRBV28	TRBJ2-4	.	TGTGCCAGCAGTTTACGGGGAGAGATAGCCAAAAACATTCAGTACTTC	CASSLRGEIAKNIQYF
.	TRBV5-1	TRBJ2-7	.	TGCGCCAGCAGCTTGGGGGGGCTTAACCCCTACGAGCAGTACTTC	CASSLGGLNPYEQYF
.	TRBV28	TRBJ2-7	.	TGTGCCAGCATAAGCGGTGGATCTTTTCTGGAGCAGTACTTC	CASISGGSFLEQYF
.	TRBV19	TRBJ1-4	TRBD1	TGTGCCAGTACACCGGACAGGCGGGACGAAAAACTGTTTTTT	CASTPDRRDEKLFF
.	TRBV4-1	TRBJ2-7	TRBD2	TGCGCCAGCAGCCAAGATGAACTAGCGTACGAGCAGTACTTC	CASSQDELAYEQYF
.	TRBV5-1	TRBJ2-3	TRBD2	TGCGCCAGCAGCTTGCTCCCGACTAGCGGCAGCACAGATACGCAGTATTTT	CASSLLPTSGSTDTQYF
.	TRBV28	TRBJ1-6	TRBD1	TGTGCCAGCAGTTTCGTCCAGAGACAGGGGTTCGATTCACCCCTCCACTTT	CASSFVQRQGFDSPLHF
.	TRBV10-3	TRBJ2-5	.	TGTGCCATCAGTGACGCGGGGGAGACCCAGTACTTC	CAISDAGETQYF
.	TRBV5-1	TRBJ2-1	TRBD2	TGCGCCAGCAGCCGACTAGCGGGCTCCAATGAGCAGTTCTTC	CASSRLAGSNEQFF
.	TRBV7-2	TRBJ2-1	TRBD2	TGTGCCAGCACTAGCGGGAGGGCTATAAATGAGCAGTTCTTC	CASTSGRAINEQFF
once	TRBV29-1	TRBJ2-7	.	TGCAGCGTCGCACTCGGGACTGGGACCTACGAGCAGTACTTC	CSVALGTGTYEQYF
once	TRBV6-4	TRBJ2-2	TRBD1	TGTGCCAGCAGGGGGACAGTGGATACCGGGGAGCTGTTTTTT	CASRGTVDTGELFF
.	TRBV19	TRBJ1-2	TRBD1	TGTGCCAGTAGAGGCCGGGACAGGGGGAGTAGAGGCTACACCTTC	CASRGRDRGSRGYTF
.	TRBV6-5	TRBJ2-7	TRBD2	TGTGCCAGCAATCCTAGCGGGAGCTCCTACGAGCAGTACTTC	CASNPSGSSYEQYF
.	TRBV27	TRBJ2-7	TRBD2	TGTGCCAGCAGCCTAGCGGGAGGACCCTACGAGCAGTACTTC	CASSLAGGPYEQYF
.	TRBV6-5	TRBJ2-5	TRBD1	TGTGCCAGCAGTAGACAGGGATGGGAGACCCAGTACTTC	CASSRQGWETQYF
.	TRBV10-3	TRBJ2-3	TRBD2	TGTGCCATCAGTGAGGGACTAGCGGAAATCACAGATACGCAGTATTTT	CAISEGLAEITDTQYF
.	TRBV25-1	TRBJ2-7	TRBD2	TGTGCCAGCAGTGAACTAGCGGATCCCTACGAGCAGTACTTC	CASSELADPYEQYF
.	TRBV30	TRBJ1-2	.	TGTGCCGGAACACAGGGTTTCGCTGGCTACACCTTC	CAGTQGFAGYTF
once	TRBV28	TRBJ2-1	TRBD2	TGTGCCAGCAGTCCCCACCTAGCGGGAGGCTACAATGAGCAGTTCTTC	CASSPHLAGGYNEQFF
.	TRBV27	TRBJ1-2	.	TGTGCCAGCAGTATTCAGGGTGCTGGCGGCTACACCTTC	CASSIQGAGGYTF
.	TRBV9	TRBJ1-6	.	TGTGCCAGCAGCGCTAGGAGGGAATATAATTCACCCCTCCACTTT	CASSARREYNSPLHF
.	TRBV28	TRBJ1-1	.	TGTGCCAGCAGCTCTCCTGCTAAAGCTTTCTTT	CASSSPAKAFF
once	TRBV15	TRBJ2-7	.	TGTGCCACCAGCGTCGGGGAACGTGTCCTCTACGAGCAGTACTTC	CATSVGERVLYEQYF
.	TRBV6-4	TRBJ2-1	TRBD2	TGTGCCAGCTCCGGACTAGCGGGGGACTACAATGAGCAGTTCTTC	CASSGLAGDYNEQFF
.	TRBV9	TRBJ2-3	.	TGTGCCAGCAGCGCGCAGCTCGGGGTTAGCACAGATACGCAGTATTTT	CASSAQLGVSTDTQYF
.	TRBV6-5	TRBJ2-7	.	TGTGCCAGCAGCCATAATTCCGGCGAGCAGTACTTC	CASSHNSGEQYF
.	TRBV7-8	TRBJ1-5	.	TGTGCCAGCAGCCCTATAGGGGGGGCGCTGGGCAATCAGCCCCAGCATTTT	CASSPIGGALGNQPQHF
.	TRBV19	TRBJ1-5	.	TGTGCCAGTAGTATAGAAAGGGGCCATTCCTCCGGCAGTCAGCCCCAGCATTTT	CASSIERGHSSGSQPQHF
.	TRBV27	TRBJ2-1	TRBD2	TGTGCCACCTCAGTCGGGACTAGCGGATACAATGAGCAGTTCTTC	CATSVGTSGYNEQFF
.	TRBV11-2	TRBJ2-1	TRBD2	TGTGCCAGCAGCTCGGGACTAGCGGGAGGTGAGCAGTTCTTC	CASSSGLAGGEQFF
.	TRBV27	TRBJ1-2	TRBD1	TGTGCCAGCAGTTTATTCCCCCCGACAGGGGCCGCGGGAGTAACTGGTTTCTATGGCTACACCTTC	CASSLFPPTGAAGVTGFYGYTF
.	TRBV6-5	TRBJ1-5	TRBD1	TGTGCCAGCAGTTACGGGACAGGGGTAGGGCCCCAGCATTTT	CASSYGTGVGPQHF
.	TRBV18	TRBJ1-2	.	TGTGCCAGCTCACCAAAGGGGGTCCCTTCCTATGGCTACACCTTC	CASSPKGVPSYGYTF
.	TRBV11-2	TRBJ2-3	TRBD2	TGTGCCAGCAGCCAGGGACTAGCGGGAGGCGGTAGCACAGATACGCAGTATTTT	CASSQGLAGGGSTDTQYF
once	TRBV19	TRBJ2-2	TRBD2	TGTGCCAGTAGTACCCGTAGCGGGAGCGATCCCGGGGAGCTGTTTTTT	CASSTRSGSDPGELFF
.	TRBV6-1	TRBJ1-5	.	TGTGCCAGCAGTGTGTGGGGGGGAAATCAGCCCCAGCATTTT	CASSVWGGNQPQHF
.	TRBV9	TRBJ2-7	TRBD1	TGTGCCAGCAGCGCTGACAGGGGCTACGAGCAGTACTTC	CASSADRGYEQYF
.	TRBV12-5	TRBJ2-6	.	TGTGCTAGTGGTGCAGGACAAAGTCGGGCCAACGTCCTGACTTTC	CASGAGQSRANVLTF
.	TRBV10-3	TRBJ2-2	.	TGTGCCATCAGTGAGTCTCGGGTACAGAACACCGGGGAGCTGTTTTTT	CAISESRVQNTGELFF
.	TRBV25-1	TRBJ2-7	.	TGTGCCAGCAGTACGACAGGGACTCACGAGCAGTACTTC	CASSTTGTHEQYF
.	TRBV27	TRBJ2-1	.	TGTGCCAGCACCTTCGCGGGTCCCTACAATGAGCAGTTCTTC	CASTFAGPYNEQFF
.	TRBV30	TRBJ1-1	.	TGTGCCTGGAGCCAGGTTGAAGCTTTCTTT	CAWSQVEAFF
once	TRBV6-1	TRBJ2-7	TRBD2	TGTGCCAGCAGTGGGGCTAGCGGACCCACCTACGAGCAGTACTTC	CASSGASGPTYEQYF